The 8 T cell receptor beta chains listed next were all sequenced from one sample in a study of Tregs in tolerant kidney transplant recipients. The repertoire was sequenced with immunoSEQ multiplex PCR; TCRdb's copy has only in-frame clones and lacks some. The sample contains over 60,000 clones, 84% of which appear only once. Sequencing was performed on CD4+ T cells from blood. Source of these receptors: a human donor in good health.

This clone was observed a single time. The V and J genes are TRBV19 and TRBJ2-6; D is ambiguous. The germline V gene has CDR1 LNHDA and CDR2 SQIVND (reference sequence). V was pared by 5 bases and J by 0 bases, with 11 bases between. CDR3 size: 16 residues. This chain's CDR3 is CASSRYGTSGANVLTF. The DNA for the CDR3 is TGTGCCAGTAGTCGGTATGGAACCTCTGGGGCCAACGTCCTGACTTTC.

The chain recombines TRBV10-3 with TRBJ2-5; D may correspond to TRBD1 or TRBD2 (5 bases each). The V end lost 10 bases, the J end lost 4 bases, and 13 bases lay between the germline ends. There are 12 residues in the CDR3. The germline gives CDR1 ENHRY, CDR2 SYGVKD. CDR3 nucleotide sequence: TGTGCCACCGGGACCTCCGGAGAGACCCAGTACTTC. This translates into CATGTSGETQYF.

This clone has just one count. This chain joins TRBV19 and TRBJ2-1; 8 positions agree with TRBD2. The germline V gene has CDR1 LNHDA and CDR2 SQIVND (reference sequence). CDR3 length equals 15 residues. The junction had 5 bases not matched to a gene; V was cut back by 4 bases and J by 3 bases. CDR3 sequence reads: CASSRPGTSYNEQFF. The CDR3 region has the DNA TGTGCCAGTAGTAGACCCGGGACTAGCTACAATGAGCAGTTCTTC.

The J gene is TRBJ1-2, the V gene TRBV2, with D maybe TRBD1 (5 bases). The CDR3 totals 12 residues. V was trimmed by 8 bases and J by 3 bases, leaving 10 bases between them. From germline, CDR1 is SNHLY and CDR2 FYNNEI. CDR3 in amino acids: CASSGTDYGYTF. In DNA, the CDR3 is TGTGCCAGCTCCGGGACGGACTATGGCTACACCTTC.

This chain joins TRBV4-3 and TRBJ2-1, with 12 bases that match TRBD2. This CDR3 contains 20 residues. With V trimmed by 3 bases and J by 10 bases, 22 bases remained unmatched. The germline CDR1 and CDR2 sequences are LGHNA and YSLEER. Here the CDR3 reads CASSHSLASGRVGEAFEQFF. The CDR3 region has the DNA TGCGCCAGCAGCCATTCGTTGGCTAGCGGGAGGGTAGGGGAAGCTTTCGAGCAGTTCTTC.

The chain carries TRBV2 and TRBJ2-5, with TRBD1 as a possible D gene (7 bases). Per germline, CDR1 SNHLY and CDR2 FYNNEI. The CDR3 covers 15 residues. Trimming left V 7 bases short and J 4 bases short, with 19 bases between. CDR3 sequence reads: CASNRQGLDGETQYF. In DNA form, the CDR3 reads TGTGCCAGCAATCGACAGGGACTGGACGGAGAGACCCAGTACTTC.

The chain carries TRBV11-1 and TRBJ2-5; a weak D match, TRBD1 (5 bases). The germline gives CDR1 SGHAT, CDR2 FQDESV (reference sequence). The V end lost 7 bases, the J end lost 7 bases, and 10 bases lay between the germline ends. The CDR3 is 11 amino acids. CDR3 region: CASKGVGTQYF. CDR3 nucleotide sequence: TGTGCCAGCAAAGGGGTTGGGACCCAGTACTTC.

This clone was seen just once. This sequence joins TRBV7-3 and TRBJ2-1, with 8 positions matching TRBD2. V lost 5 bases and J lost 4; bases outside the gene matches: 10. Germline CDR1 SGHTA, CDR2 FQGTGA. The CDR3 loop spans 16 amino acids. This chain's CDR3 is CASSTLTSGGYNEQFF. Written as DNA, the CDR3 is TGTGCCAGCAGCACCCTTACTAGCGGTGGGTACAATGAGCAGTTCTTC.